A selection of T cell receptor beta chains follows, all from one sample in a study of T cell changes during pregnancy in multiple sclerosis. Clones were read by immunoSEQ multiplex PCR, and TCRdb kept only the in-frame ones, dropping some. The sample has 40,000 to 60,000 clones; almost 90% are singletons. The source material was peripheral blood, sampled in the first trimester of pregnancy. Receptors originate from a female donor in good health, enrolled as a control in a pregnancy study. Each CDR3 is given with its conserved first and last residue. Fields, in order: J gene, clone size, D gene, V gene, CDR3 DNA, CDR3 protein. D genes are given only for firm matches. A clone size is listed for some rows: how often the clone was seen (once, few, many), or a class if it is expanded.

J: TRBJ1-2
size: once
D: TRBD1
V: TRBV5-5
DNA: TGTGCCAGCAGCTTGTTGCCAGGGGGCGCTAACTATGGCTACACCTTC
CDR3: CASSLLPGGANYGYTF

J: TRBJ1-1
size: .
D: TRBD1
V: TRBV6-1
DNA: TGTGCCAGCAGGGACAGGGCGGCCACTGAAGCTTTCTTT
CDR3: CASRDRAATEAFF

J: TRBJ2-4
size: .
D: .
V: TRBV19
DNA: TGTGCCAGTAGTCTAGCGTTAGCCAAAAACATTCAGTACTTC
CDR3: CASSLALAKNIQYF

J: TRBJ1-2
size: .
D: TRBD1
V: TRBV6-1
DNA: TGTGCCAGCACTGAGACAGGGGCCGGTGGCTACACCTTC
CDR3: CASTETGAGGYTF

J: TRBJ2-7
size: once
D: .
V: TRBV7-2
DNA: TGTGCCAGCAGTTTGGCGACATCCAGCGGTACCTACGAGCAGTACTTC
CDR3: CASSLATSSGTYEQYF

J: TRBJ2-7
size: .
D: .
V: TRBV5-1
DNA: TGCGCCAGCAGCTTGGATCAGGACACACCCGAGCAGTACTTC
CDR3: CASSLDQDTPEQYF

J: TRBJ1-5
size: .
D: .
V: TRBV27
DNA: TGTGCCAGCAGTTTATCGTGGGGGGGAGGTCAGCCCCAGCATTTT
CDR3: CASSLSWGGGQPQHF

J: TRBJ2-1
size: .
D: TRBD2
V: TRBV6-5
DNA: TGTGCCAGCAGTTACGAGGGTCTTGGGGGGGGCAATGAGCAGTTCTTC
CDR3: CASSYEGLGGGNEQFF

J: TRBJ2-3
size: .
D: .
V: TRBV15
DNA: TGTGCCACCAAGCGGACCCCCCGGGGGGATACGCAGTATTTT
CDR3: CATKRTPRGDTQYF

J: TRBJ2-7
size: .
D: .
V: TRBV6-1
DNA: TGTGCCAGCAGTGCACGACAGGCCTCCTACGAGCAGTACTTC
CDR3: CASSARQASYEQYF

J: TRBJ2-7
size: .
D: .
V: TRBV19
DNA: TGTGCCAGTAGTATAGTGCGGGGAAGCGAGCAGTACTTC
CDR3: CASSIVRGSEQYF

J: TRBJ2-7
size: .
D: .
V: TRBV6-5
DNA: TGTGCCAGCTCGAACAGTCCCTACGAGCAGTACTTC
CDR3: CASSNSPYEQYF

J: TRBJ2-1
size: .
D: TRBD1
V: TRBV4-1
DNA: TGCGCCAGCAGCCAAGACTGGGCAGGGGGATACAATGAGCAGTTCTTC
CDR3: CASSQDWAGGYNEQFF

J: TRBJ2-7
size: .
D: .
V: TRBV6-5
DNA: TGTGCCAGCAGTTATAGCGGCGAGCAGTACTTC
CDR3: CASSYSGEQYF

J: TRBJ2-7
size: .
D: .
V: TRBV4-2
DNA: TGTGCCAGCAGCCAAGGGGTAAGCGCCGAACTTATCTACGAGCAGTACTTC
CDR3: CASSQGVSAELIYEQYF

J: TRBJ1-2
size: .
D: .
V: TRBV20-1
DNA: TGCAGTACAGGGAGTGGCAATGGCTACACCTTC
CDR3: CSTGSGNGYTF

J: TRBJ1-1
size: few
D: TRBD1
V: TRBV14
DNA: TGTGCCAGCAGCCAAGACAGGGGGTTGAACACTGAAGCTTTCTTT
CDR3: CASSQDRGLNTEAFF

J: TRBJ1-5
size: once
D: .
V: TRBV15
DNA: TGTGCCACCAGCAGAGATCGTGCAGGCGCAGGGCCCCAGCATTTT
CDR3: CATSRDRAGAGPQHF

J: TRBJ2-5
size: .
D: .
V: TRBV18
DNA: TGTGCCAGCTCACCGGACAGCGCTCAAGAGACCCAGTACTTC
CDR3: CASSPDSAQETQYF

J: TRBJ2-2
size: .
D: .
V: TRBV15
DNA: TGTGCCACCAGCAGTAACGGTAACACCGGGGAGCTGTTTTTT
CDR3: CATSSNGNTGELFF

J: TRBJ2-5
size: .
D: TRBD2
V: TRBV15
DNA: TGTGCCACCAGCAGAGATAAGCGGGGCCAAGAGACCCAGTACTTC
CDR3: CATSRDKRGQETQYF

J: TRBJ1-2
size: .
D: TRBD1
V: TRBV10-3
DNA: TGTGCCATCAGTGTACAGGGGGACTATGGCTACACCTTC
CDR3: CAISVQGDYGYTF

J: TRBJ2-1
size: .
D: TRBD2
V: TRBV27
DNA: TGTGCCAGCAGTTTATCCTACGGGGGGGGATACAATGAGCAGTTCTTC
CDR3: CASSLSYGGGYNEQFF

J: TRBJ2-3
size: .
D: TRBD2
V: TRBV6-5
DNA: TGTGCCAGCAGTTACCGCCTCCGGGGGGGCACAGATACGCAGTATTTT
CDR3: CASSYRLRGGTDTQYF

J: TRBJ2-3
size: .
D: .
V: TRBV19
DNA: TGTGCCAGTAGTCGAAAAGGGGGGGCCGTATACACAGATACGCAGTATTTT
CDR3: CASSRKGGAVYTDTQYF

J: TRBJ2-7
size: .
D: TRBD2
V: TRBV14
DNA: TGTGCCAGCAGCCAGGCCGGGGGGAGGGACGAGCAGTACTTC
CDR3: CASSQAGGRDEQYF

J: TRBJ2-2
size: .
D: .
V: TRBV30
DNA: TGTGCCTGGAGTGTACAAGGAGGCGGGGAGCTGTTTTTT
CDR3: CAWSVQGGGELFF

J: TRBJ1-6
size: few
D: .
V: TRBV10-1
DNA: TGCGCCAGCATCCAGGGAAGGGATAATTCACCCCTCCACTTT
CDR3: CASIQGRDNSPLHF

J: TRBJ2-7
size: .
D: .
V: TRBV15
DNA: TGTGCCACCAGCAGAGATGCGGGTGGCGGGACGCACCAGGGCGAGCAGTACTTC
CDR3: CATSRDAGGGTHQGEQYF

J: TRBJ1-4
size: .
D: .
V: TRBV18
DNA: TGTGCCAGCTCACCACATTTTTACTTACTGGGGCATCTGGAAAAACTGTTTTTT
CDR3: CASSPHFYLLGHLEKLFF

J: TRBJ2-5
size: .
D: TRBD1
V: TRBV7-7
DNA: TGTGCCAGCAGCTTAGGCTTGGGACAGGGGGAGGGGACCCAGTACTTC
CDR3: CASSLGLGQGEGTQYF

J: TRBJ1-1
size: .
D: TRBD1
V: TRBV5-6
DNA: TGTGCCAGCAGCCAAGTAGGGGACAGGGGGCGCGCTGAAGCTTTCTTT
CDR3: CASSQVGDRGRAEAFF

J: TRBJ2-7
size: .
D: .
V: TRBV11-2
DNA: TGTGCCAGCAGCGTGGGCCAGGCCCACTACGAGCAGTACTTC
CDR3: CASSVGQAHYEQYF

J: TRBJ2-1
size: .
D: TRBD2
V: TRBV6-5
DNA: TGTGCCAGCAGACCTTGGACTAGCGACAATGAGCAGTTCTTC
CDR3: CASRPWTSDNEQFF

J: TRBJ1-6
size: .
D: TRBD1
V: TRBV27
DNA: TGTGCCAGCAGTCAGAGGACAGGTTTAGACTCACCCCTCCACTTT
CDR3: CASSQRTGLDSPLHF

J: TRBJ1-4
size: .
D: TRBD1
V: TRBV4-3
DNA: TGCGCCAGCAGCCAAGATCGGGGACAGGCAACTAATGAAAAACTGTTTTTT
CDR3: CASSQDRGQATNEKLFF

J: TRBJ2-3
size: once
D: TRBD1
V: TRBV7-8
DNA: TGTGCCAGCAGCTCACAGGGGATCGGAGATACGCAGTATTTT
CDR3: CASSSQGIGDTQYF